Listed here are 31 T cell receptor beta chains from one sample, sequenced in a study of vaccination effects on CD4 cells after COVID-19. Their specific antigens are unknown. Sequencing was preceded by expansion of antigen-specific CD4+ T cells with viral peptide pools in the ViraFEST assay. The authors isolated CD4+ T cells after 9 to 10 days of culture. None of these healthy vaccinees had been infected with SARS-CoV-2 before vaccination. The method was immunoSEQ multiplex PCR; TCRdb's version includes in-frame clones alone and lacks a portion of them. The sample has about 23,000 clones; 73% are singletons. The input for sequencing was CD4+ T cells from PBMCs cultured with SARS-CoV-2 spike peptides, taken before COVID-19 vaccination. The source is a human donor who received a COVID-19 vaccine.

J is TRBJ2-2 and V is TRBV10-3; 11 bases match TRBD2. The CDR3 is 15 amino acids. Germline CDR1 and CDR2: ENHRY and SYGVKD. Trimming at V came to 10 bases and at J to 0 bases, leaving 4 bases not matched to a gene. The CDR3 protein is CATLAGGANTGELFF. CDR3 bases: TGTGCCACGCTAGCGGGAGGAGCGAACACCGGGGAGCTGTTTTTT.

This chain uses TRBV5-1 with TRBJ2-7, with TRBD1 matching 8 bases. Germline V gene lookup returns CDR1 SGHRS and CDR2 YFSETQ. V lost 4 bases to trimming and J lost 0 bases; unmatched junction nucleotides: 6. The CDR3 has 15 residues. For the CDR3, the DNA is TGCGCCAGCAGCCTCCAGGGGGCAATCTCCTACGAGCAGTACTTC. Translating gives CASSLQGAISYEQYF.

The J gene is TRBJ2-7, the V gene TRBV6-5, with D tentatively TRBD2 (6 bases). CDR3 length: 15 residues. Per germline, CDR1 MNHEY and CDR2 SVGAGI. V was cut by 4 bases and J by 3 bases, with 16 bases left in between. CDR3 loop: CASSSSWRGDYEQYF. CDR3 nucleotides: TGTGCCAGCAGTTCATCCTGGAGGGGTGACTACGAGCAGTACTTC.

The chain links TRBV7-9 to TRBJ1-1; no reliable D call. CDR1 and CDR2 from the germline V gene are SEHNR and FQNEAQ (reference sequence). V gave up 5 bases and J gave up 2 bases, with 9 bases separating them. This CDR3 has 13 residues. CDR3 sequence reads: CASSLDTNTEAFF. The CDR3 DNA reads TGTGCCAGCAGCCTTGACACAAACACTGAAGCTTTCTTT. The full variable domain, completed using reference TRBV7-9 and TRBJ1-1, is DTGVSQNPRHKITKRGQNVTFRCDPISEHNRLYWYRQTLGQGPEFLTYFQNEAQLEKSRLLSDRFSAERPKGSFSTLEIQRTEQGDSAMYLCASSLDTNTEAFFGQGTRLTVV.

This rearrangement joins TRBV18 to TRBJ1-1, with 9 bases identical to TRBD1. V lost 4 bases and J lost 6; bases outside the gene matches: 15. CDR1 and CDR2 (germline): KGHSH, LQKENI. The CDR3 is 17 residues long. In DNA form, the CDR3 reads TGTGCCAGCTCACTTGCGGACAGGGGCCCGGGGGGAGCTGAAGCTTTCTTT. The encoded protein is CASSLADRGPGGAEAFF.

The V gene is TRBV10-3, the J gene TRBJ1-1; 9 bases agree with TRBD1. V was clipped by 3 bases and J by 3 bases; unmatched bases: 5. The CDR3 contains 15 residues. Germline CDR1 reads ENHRY; CDR2 reads SYGVKD. CDR3 bases: TGTGCCATCAGTGATATGGACAGGGGACACACTGAAGCTTTCTTT. This codes for CAISDMDRGHTEAFF.

The chain links TRBV20-1 to TRBJ2-7, with TRBD1 identical over 9 bases. The V gene end was trimmed by 3 bases and the J gene end by 4 bases; junction bases not matched to a gene: 7. Germline V gene sequence: CDR1 DFQATT, CDR2 SNEGSKA (reference sequence). The CDR3 totals 14 residues. Here the CDR3 reads CSASAQGARYEQYF. The CDR3 coding sequence is TGCAGTGCTAGTGCACAGGGGGCGCGATACGAGCAGTACTTC.

In this sample, this clone turned up once. The J gene is TRBJ2-3, the V gene TRBV20-1; TRBD2 aligns across 7 bases. V shed 3 bases, J shed 10 bases, and the junction held 10 bases outside the gene matches. Per germline, CDR1 DFQATT and CDR2 SNEGSKA (reference sequence). The CDR3 covers 13 residues. CDR3 loop: CSASPGREFAQYF. The CDR3 region has the DNA TGCAGTGCTAGTCCAGGGCGGGAGTTCGCGCAGTATTTT.

V gene TRBV19 combines with J gene TRBJ2-7, with D unclear. CDR1 and CDR2 (germline): LNHDA, SQIVND (reference sequence). Between the trimmed V and J ends, which lost 0 bases and 4 bases, there was a span of 13 bases. The CDR3 spans 15 residues. CDR3 amino acids: CASSIDAEDLYEQYF. Here the CDR3 DNA reads TGTGCCAGTAGTATAGACGCAGAGGACCTTTACGAGCAGTACTTC.

The chain joins TRBV19 to TRBJ2-3, with D possibly called TRBD1 or TRBD2 (7 bases each). The germline V gene has CDR1 LNHDA and CDR2 SQIVND (reference sequence). This CDR3 contains 17 residues. V gave up 2 bases and J gave up 2 bases, with 17 bases separating them. CDR3 DNA: TGTGCCAGTAGTATAAGGGGGCTAGCGGCCTACACAGATACGCAGTATTTT. Translating it yields CASSIRGLAAYTDTQYF.

The chain carries TRBV29-1 and TRBJ2-3, with a tentative D call TRBD1 (5 bases). V was shortened by 3 bases and J by 1 base, with 8 bases between the two germline ends. The CDR3 covers 13 residues. The V gene's germline CDR1 is SQVTM and CDR2 ANQGSEA. CDR3 loop: CSVDGQRTDTQYF. CDR3 DNA: TGCAGCGTTGATGGACAACGCACAGATACGCAGTATTTT.

There are a few counts of this clone. The V and J genes are TRBV19 and TRBJ2-1, with 7 bases identical to TRBD2. Trimming cost V 5 bases and J 0 bases; bases outside gene matches: 4. The CDR3 has 15 residues. Germline V CDR1 and CDR2: LNHDA, SQIVND (reference sequence). CDR3 sequence reads: CASSELANSYNEQFF. The CDR3 region has the DNA TGTGCCAGTAGTGAACTAGCGAACTCCTACAATGAGCAGTTCTTC.

This sequence joins TRBV10-3 and TRBJ1-1; 7 bases map to TRBD1. The CDR3 runs to 19 residues. Germline lookup yields CDR1 ENHRY and CDR2 SYGVKD. V trimming: 3 bases; J trimming: 2 bases; junction bases outside the gene matches: 18. The DNA for the CDR3 is TGTGCCATCAGTGAAAAGGAACCGGGGGACAGCTGGGTCAACACTGAAGCTTTCTTT. This sequence encodes CAISEKEPGDSWVNTEAFF.

The chain links TRBV2 to TRBJ1-4; D remains unclear. Germline V gene data show CDR1 as SNHLY and CDR2 as FYNNEI. The CDR3 covers 16 residues. V was pared by 6 bases and J by 4 bases, with 18 bases between. The CDR3 sequence is CASSPPGSRYNEKLFF. In DNA, the CDR3 is TGTGCCAGCAGCCCCCCTGGCAGCCGTTATAATGAAAAACTGTTTTTT. Together with reference TRBV2 and TRBJ1-4, the CDR3 gives the full variable domain: EPEVTQTPSHQVTQMGQEVILRCVPISNHLYFYWYRQILGQKVEFLVSFYNNEISEKSEIFDDQFSVERPDGSNFTLKIRSTKLEDSAMYFCASSPPGSRYNEKLFFGSGTQLSVL.

This chain joins TRBV5-1 and TRBJ2-1, with D possibly matching TRBD2 (5 bases). The CDR3 length is 14 residues. Deletions cut 9 bases from V and 7 bases from J, with 20 bases between. Germline V gives CDR1 SGHRS, CDR2 YFSETQ. The CDR3 protein is CATSQAAAGNEQFF. CDR3 DNA sequence: TGCGCCACCTCTCAAGCGGCGGCTGGGAATGAGCAGTTCTTC.

The chain is built from TRBV5-1 and TRBJ2-7; maybe TRBD2 (6 bases). Germline CDR1 SGHRS, CDR2 YFSETQ. The CDR3 runs 15 residues. V shed 4 bases and J shed 0 bases, with 14 bases lying between them. The CDR3 nucleotides read TGCGCCAGCAGCAGTAGCGGTACCCCCTCCTACGAGCAGTACTTC. As protein: CASSSSGTPSYEQYF.

The V and J genes are TRBV10-3 and TRBJ2-7, with a weak D call TRBD1 (6 bases). Trimming removed 5 bases at V and 1 base at J, with 12 bases between. The germline gives CDR1 ENHRY, CDR2 SYGVKD. The CDR3 consists of 14 residues. The CDR3 spells CAISPGQGSYEQYF. CDR3 DNA sequence: TGTGCCATCAGTCCGGGACAAGGATCCTACGAGCAGTACTTC.

CDR3 sequence: CASSEEAAGARGYTF. In DNA form, the CDR3 reads TGTGCCAGCAGTGAAGAGGCGGCGGGGGCGCGGGGCTACACCTTC. The chain carries TRBV6-1 and TRBJ1-2, with D perhaps TRBD1 (6 bases). Germline loops: CDR1 MNHNS, CDR2 SASEGT. Trimming left V 1 base short and J 8 bases short, with 17 bases between. This CDR3 is built from 15 residues.

The chain couples TRBV5-6 to TRBJ1-2, with 8 bases aligning to TRBD1. V lost 4 bases, J lost 4 bases, and 3 bases stayed unmatched. The CDR3 contains 13 residues. Per germline, CDR1 SGHDT and CDR2 YYEEEE. Here the CDR3 DNA reads TGTGCCAGCAGCACCACAGGGGGCTATGGCTACACCTTC. This gives the protein CASSTTGGYGYTF.

V is TRBV30 and J is TRBJ2-5; TRBD1 or TRBD2 may be the D gene (5 bases each). Germline loops: CDR1 GTSNPN, CDR2 SVGIG (reference sequence). Trimming took off 2 bases at V and 2 bases at J, with 9 bases between the two ends. The CDR3 is 13 amino acids. The CDR3 DNA reads as TGTGCCTGGAGTTTGGGGACGCAAGAGACCCAGTACTTC. Encoded protein: CAWSLGTQETQYF. The whole variable domain, filled in from reference TRBV30 and TRBJ2-5, reads SQTIHQWPATLVQPVGSPLSLECTVEGTSNPNLYWYRQAAGRGLQLLFYSVGIGQISSEVPQNLSASRPQDRQFILSSKKLLLSDSGFYLCAWSLGTQETQYFGPGTRLLVL.

The V and J genes are TRBV18 and TRBJ1-1; D possibly corresponds to TRBD1 (6 bases). Germline loops: CDR1 KGHSH, CDR2 LQKENI. The CDR3 runs 14 residues. The ends were cut back, 6 bases at V and 0 bases at J, with 11 bases in the middle. This CDR3 reads CASSGDRLNTEAFF. DNA for the CDR3: TGTGCCAGCTCCGGAGACAGGCTGAACACTGAAGCTTTCTTT.

The chain uses TRBV19 and TRBJ2-4, with TRBD1 matching 11 bases. The CDR3 totals 16 residues. Germline V gives CDR1 LNHDA, CDR2 SQIVND (reference sequence). Trimming cost V 3 bases and J 5 bases; bases outside gene matches: 6. The CDR3 reads CASSIGTGGGENIQYF. As DNA, the CDR3 is TGTGCCAGTAGTATCGGGACAGGGGGAGGTGAAAACATTCAGTACTTC.

This clone was counted only a few times. The chain carries TRBV28 and TRBJ1-5; possible D gene TRBD1, 5 bases. Trimming left V 4 bases short and J 3 bases short, with 13 bases between. The CDR3 contains 15 residues. In germline, CDR1 is MDHEN, CDR2 SYDVKM. As DNA, the CDR3 is TGTGCCAGCAGTTCCCCACGGGGGAACAATCAGCCCCAGCATTTT. This codes for CASSSPRGNNQPQHF.

The rearrangement joins TRBV30 to TRBJ2-5; D is possibly TRBD1 (6 bases). The CDR3 contains 13 residues. Trimming left V 5 bases short and J 5 bases short, with 15 bases between. From germline, CDR1 is GTSNPN and CDR2 SVGIG (reference sequence). Here the CDR3 DNA reads TGTGCCTGGCAAACAGGGATTGGGGAGACCCAGTACTTC. It specifies CAWQTGIGETQYF.

This chain links TRBV24-1 with TRBJ2-3, with TRBD2 as a possible D gene (5 bases). Germline loops: CDR1 KGHDR, CDR2 SFDVKD. The V gene lost 3 bases and the J gene lost 4 bases, with 19 bases spanning the gap. This CDR3 has 17 amino acids. CDR3 region: CATSDESGSLSPDTQYF. CDR3 DNA sequence: TGTGCCACCAGTGATGAATCGGGATCCTTGTCCCCAGATACGCAGTATTTT.

The chain employs TRBV5-4 and TRBJ2-5; 9 bases line up with TRBD1. The V gene end was trimmed by 0 bases and the J gene end by 2 bases; junction bases not matched to a gene: 5. The CDR3 runs to 16 residues. The germline V gene has CDR1 SGHNT and CDR2 YYREEE (reference sequence). Here the CDR3 DNA reads TGTGCCAGCAGCTTGGCGGGGACAGGGACGCAAGAGACCCAGTACTTC. The encoded protein is CASSLAGTGTQETQYF.

This chain links TRBV3-1 (or the pseudogene TRBV3-2) with TRBJ2-2; 10 bases fit TRBD2. Germline V lookup: CDR1 LGHDT, CDR2 YNNKEL (reference sequence). The ends lost 2 bases at V and 3 bases at J; junction bases unmatched: 6. The CDR3 is 17 residues long. CDR3 loop: CASSQNLLAGDTGELFF. The CDR3 bases are TGTGCCAGCAGCCAAAACCTCCTAGCGGGGGACACCGGGGAGCTGTTTTTT.

The V gene is TRBV5-5, the J gene TRBJ2-5, with D maybe TRBD2 (6 bases). The CDR3 has 15 residues. Germline-derived CDR1 and CDR2 are SGHKS and YYEKEE (reference sequence). V lost 0 bases, J lost 4 bases, and 13 bases lay in between. The CDR3 protein is CASSLDGGRGETQYF. CDR3 DNA: TGTGCCAGCAGCTTGGACGGGGGACGGGGAGAGACCCAGTACTTC.

The chain links TRBV6-4 to TRBJ2-6, with a possible D match to TRBD2 (5 bases). V was shortened by 6 bases and J by 0 bases, with 6 bases between the two germline ends. Germline V gene data show CDR1 as MRHNA and CDR2 as SNTAGT. This CDR3 is 14 amino acids long. The CDR3 protein is CASSRDSGANVLTF. The CDR3 DNA reads as TGTGCCAGCAGCCGGGACTCTGGGGCCAACGTCCTGACTTTC.

V usage is TRBV5-1 and J usage is TRBJ1-1; 8 nucleotides agree with TRBD1. The V gene's germline CDR1 is SGHRS and CDR2 YFSETQ. The ends lost 0 bases at V and 0 bases at J; junction bases unmatched: 4. CDR3 length: 16 amino acids. The CDR3 coding sequence is TGCGCCAGCAGCTTGGGACAGGGGAGAATGAACACTGAAGCTTTCTTT. Its protein product is CASSLGQGRMNTEAFF.

The V gene is TRBV7-7, the J gene TRBJ2-2, with 8 nucleotides matching TRBD2. V gave up 5 bases and J gave up 7 bases; unmatched junction bases: 9. The CDR3 is made up of 15 amino acids. The V gene's germline CDR1 is SSHAT and CDR2 FNYEAQ (reference sequence). This CDR3 reads CASSSHGGASGELFF. In DNA form, the CDR3 reads TGTGCCAGCAGCAGCCACGGGGGGGCTAGCGGGGAGCTGTTTTTT. Complete variable domain (other parts from reference TRBV7-7 and TRBJ2-2): GAGVSQSPRYKVTKRGQDVTLRCDPISSHATLYWYQQALGQGPEFLTYFNYEAQPDKSGLPSDRFSAERPEGSISTLTIQRTEQRDSAMYRCASSSHGGASGELFFGEGSRLTVL.